This entry lists 24 T cell receptor beta chains sequenced from one sample in a study of tumor-infiltrating lymphocytes in primary liver carcinoma. Synthesis of TCR beta cDNA was carried out from 500 ng total RNA with a constant-region primer. Libraries of TCR beta came from three nested multiplex PCR rounds with slightly modified ARM-PCR. A C-beta reverse primer was combined with TRBV1-TRBV30 forward primers in the first two PCR rounds, and each round had approximately 10 cycles. TCRdb analysed the multiplex PCR reads with MiXCR anew, one entry per CDR3 protein. This table has 190,000 or so distinct CDR3 sequences, about 61% appearing once. Both blood RNA, taken from unsorted whole blood, and germline DNA were extracted. The sequenced sample was peripheral blood. These receptors came from an older woman with primary liver carcinoma and hepatitis B virus infection.

In the case of this clonotype: At one end, the junction sequence differs from germline, possibly due to a read error. The chain employs TRBV11-2 and TRBJ2-5; 8 nucleotides agree with TRBD1. The CDR3 spans 15 residues. Germline CDR1 SGHAT, CDR2 FQNNGV. The CDR3 DNA follows: TGTACCAGCAGCTCGGGGGACAGGCTCCAAGAGACCCAGTACTTC. Protein sequence: CTSSSGDRLQETQYF.

The chain uses TRBV28 and TRBJ1-2; TRBD1 agrees at 7 bases. V lost 6 bases and J lost 3; bases outside the gene matches: 4. This CDR3 has 13 amino acids. Germline-derived CDR1 and CDR2 are MDHEN and SYDVKM. In nucleotides, the CDR3 is TGTGCCAGCAGCACAGGGGTTCACTATGGCTACACCTTC. Encoded protein: CASSTGVHYGYTF.

This clonotype was picked up many times. J is TRBJ2-1 and V is TRBV4-1; TRBD1 might be the D (6 bases). Germline CDR1 MGHRA, CDR2 YSYEKL. CDR3 length: 17 amino acids. With 3 bases removed from V and 12 bases from J, the gap between germline ends came to 27 bases. Written as DNA, the CDR3 is TGCGCCAGCAGCCAGACTCTGGGGGCGGCTCCGAGGAAAATGCAGTTCTTC. Its protein is CASSQTLGAAPRKMQFF.

In its sample, this clonotype was seen many times. This chain links TRBV12-3 or TRBV12-4 with TRBJ2-7; tentative D call: TRBD2 (5 bases). The CDR3 loop spans 14 amino acids. V lost 4 bases, J lost 6 bases, and 16 bases lay in between. This CDR3 reads CASSYLDRGGEQYF. The CDR3 bases are TGTGCCAGCAGTTACCTCGATCGGGGTGGCGAGCAGTACTTC.

Comment on this clonotype: At one boundary the junction diverges from the germline segment, which might be a read error. The V and J genes are TRBV6-5 and TRBJ1-3; D might be TRBD1 (5 bases). CDR3 length: 18 amino acids. From germline, CDR1 is MNHEY and CDR2 SVGAGI. The CDR3 region is CASSYRQRGPSSGDTIYF. Here the CDR3 DNA reads TGTGCCAGCAGTTACCGACAAAGGGGCCCCAGCTCTGGAGACACCATATATTTT.

This clonotype was counted between two and nine times. V is TRBV11-1 and J is TRBJ2-1, with 14 bases aligning to TRBD2. Per germline, CDR1 SGHAT and CDR2 FQDESV (reference sequence). V shed 5 bases and J 5 bases; nucleotides not matched to a gene: 8. The CDR3 runs 17 residues. DNA of the CDR3: TGTGCCAGCAGCCTGGGACTAGCGGGAGAAGTTGACAATGAGCAGTTCTTC. This gives the protein CASSLGLAGEVDNEQFF. Drawing the rest from reference TRBV11-1 and TRBJ2-1, the complete variable domain is EAEVAQSPRYKITEKSQAVAFWCDPISGHATLYWYRQILGQGPELLVQFQDESVVDDSQLPKDRFSAERLKGVDSTLKIQPAELGDSAMYLCASSLGLAGEVDNEQFFGPGTRLTVL.

Points on this clonotype: The germline gene is not matched at one end of the junction; a read error may be the cause. The chain carries TRBV11-2 and TRBJ1-1; D remains ambiguous. The CDR3 covers 13 residues. Germline CDR1 is SGHAT and CDR2 is FQNNGV. The DNA of the CDR3 is TGTGCCGGCAGCCCTAGAATGAACAGTGAAGCTTCCTTT. As protein: CAGSPRMNSEASF.

With respect to this clonotype: Its ends do not fully match the called genes, so a read error is possible. The CDR3 DNA reads as TGTGTCAGCCGTGGGACTAGCGGGAGTTACAATGAACAGTTATTC. Protein sequence: CVSRGTSGSYNEQLF. The rearrangement uses TRBV11-2 and TRBJ2-1; 14 nucleotides line up with TRBD2. The CDR3 is 15 amino acids. Germline V gene lookup returns CDR1 SGHAT and CDR2 FQNNGV.

As to this clonotype: One junction end disagrees with the germline gene, perhaps due to a read error. CDR3 DNA: TGTGCCAGCAGCAAACGGCAGTACGAGCAGCACTTC. As protein: CASSKRQYEQHF. The genes are TRBV5-6 and TRBJ2-7; D is unresolved. CDR1 SGHDT and CDR2 YYEEEE come from the germline V gene. This CDR3 is built from 12 residues.

This clonotype was seen once. Since a much larger clone is just one base distant, this may be a read error. The gene calls are TRBV4-2 and TRBJ2-1; TRBD2 is a possible D gene (6 bases). Trimming took off 8 bases at V and 7 bases at J, with 18 bases between the two ends. The CDR3 has 14 residues. Per germline, CDR1 LGHNA and CDR2 YNFKEQ. For the CDR3, the DNA is TGTGCCAGCGGCGGGACGAACCCGTTGAATGAGCAGTTCTTC. It codes for CASGGTNPLNEQFF.

This clonotype showed up many times. The chain is built from TRBV6-6 and TRBJ2-7; TRBD1 aligns across 8 bases. V shed 5 bases and J 3 bases; nucleotides not matched to a gene: 6. Germline V lookup: CDR1 MNHNY, CDR2 SVGAGI (reference sequence). The CDR3 has 14 residues. The CDR3 protein is CASSRRDRLYEQYF. The CDR3 DNA sequence: TGTGCCAGCAGTCGCCGGGACAGGCTCTACGAGCAGTACTTC.

The chain couples TRBV11-2 to TRBJ2-5; TRBD1 matches 8 bases. This CDR3 comprises 14 residues. Unmatched junction bases numbered 12, after V lost 6 bases and J lost 9 bases. CDR1 and CDR2 from the germline V gene are SGHAT and FQNNGV. The CDR3 loop is CASSFGRTGTPQYF. The CDR3 bases are TGTGCCAGCAGTTTCGGCAGGACAGGGACTCCCCAGTACTTC.

On this clonotype itself: A much larger clone lies one base from this, so it may be a read error. The rearrangement joins TRBV29-1 to TRBJ2-1; possibly TRBD2 for D (5 bases). This CDR3 region has 16 residues. Germline CDR1 and CDR2: SQVTM and ANQGSEA. This CDR3 reads CSVKDLLWGAYNEQFF. DNA of the CDR3: TGCAGCGTTAAAGATCTTTTGTGGGGAGCCTACAATGAGCAGTTCTTC.

In the case of this clonotype: This likely comes from a read error, as the CDR3 has no conserved phenylalanine or tryptophan at its end. The gene calls are TRBV6-5 and TRBJ2-3; D is undetermined. This CDR3 has 13 residues. V lost 11 bases and J lost 6, with 18 bases in between. CDR1 and CDR2 (germline): MNHEY, SVGAGI. CDR3 loop: CARSGPPHDTQYL. CDR3 bases: TGTGCCCGTTCCGGCCCCCCGCATGATACGCAGTATTTG.

This chain links TRBV12-3 or TRBV12-4 with TRBJ2-1, with 10 bases fitting TRBD2. This CDR3 is 15 amino acids long. V dropped 7 bases and J dropped 6; count of bases not matched to a gene: 9. CDR3 sequence reads: CASINGLAACNEQFF. For the CDR3, the DNA is TGTGCCAGCATCAATGGACTAGCGGCTTGCAATGAGCAGTTCTTC.

Note on this clonotype: A much larger clone differs from this one at a single base, so this may be a read error. V is TRBV4-2 and J is TRBJ2-2, with 13 positions matching TRBD2. Germline V gene sequence: CDR1 LGHNA, CDR2 YNFKEQ. The CDR3 is made up of 19 amino acids. CDR3 bases: TGTGCCAGCAGCCCACGGACTAGCGGGAGTAGCTGGGACACCTGGGAGCTGTTTTTT. Protein product: CASSPRTSGSSWDTWELFF.

This clonotype has at least ten counts. V is TRBV5-1 and J is TRBJ2-5; no clear D. This CDR3 spans 15 amino acids. Germline loops: CDR1 SGHRS, CDR2 YFSETQ. V shed 1 base and J shed 1 base, with 11 bases lying between them. CDR3 coding DNA: TGCGCCAGCAGCTTGACAGTTACCCTCCAAGAGACCCAGTACTTC. Amino acids: CASSLTVTLQETQYF.

The rearrangement links TRBV2 to TRBJ1-1, with D possibly TRBD1 on 5 matching bases. Germline loops: CDR1 SNHLY, CDR2 FYNNEI. V lost 4 bases to trimming and J lost 0 bases, with 9 bases between them. CDR3 length: 14 amino acids. This chain's CDR3 is CASSGQPMNTEAFF. CDR3 sequence (DNA): TGTGCCAGCAGTGGACAGCCCATGAACACTGAAGCTTTCTTT.

This clonotype was found many times. The gene calls are TRBV6-1 and TRBJ1-4; possible D gene TRBD1, 6 bases. V dropped 7 bases and J dropped 7 bases, with 16 bases sitting between them. Germline V gene lookup returns CDR1 MNHNS and CDR2 SASEGT. This CDR3 is built from 14 residues. The DNA of the CDR3 is TGTGCCAGCAAGGTTGGGGGCGCAGGTGAAAAACTGTTTTTT. Translation gives CASKVGGAGEKLFF.

This clonotype was detected many times. This rearrangement joins TRBV5-6 to TRBJ2-5; weak D call: TRBD2 (6 bases). The germline V and J ends were trimmed by 0 bases and 1 base, with 13 bases remaining between them. This CDR3 comprises 16 residues. Germline CDR1 reads SGHDT; CDR2 reads YYEEEE. This CDR3 reads CASSLGAGSLQETQYF. DNA of the CDR3: TGTGCCAGCAGCTTGGGGGCGGGGAGCCTCCAAGAGACCCAGTACTTC.

Notes on this clonotype: This may be a read error, as it is one base from a much larger clone. The gene calls are TRBV6-5 and TRBJ2-2; possible D gene TRBD1, 5 bases. The CDR3 has 17 amino acids. Trimming shortened V by 2 bases and J by 0 bases, and 13 bases separated the two germline ends. The germline gives CDR1 MNHEY, CDR2 SVGAGI. CDR3 loop: CASSYTAQTANTGELFF. The DNA for the CDR3 is TGTGCCAGCAGTTACACTGCCCAGACAGCGAACACCGGGGAGCTGTTTTTT.

Worth noting for this clonotype: A much larger clone differs from this one at a single base, so this may be a read error. The final CDR3 position lacks the conserved phenylalanine or tryptophan, pointing to a likely read error. The gene calls are TRBV10-2 and TRBJ1-1, with a possible D match to TRBD1 (5 bases). V lost 3 bases, J lost 5 bases, and 10 bases lay in between. Germline V gene lookup returns CDR1 WSHSY and CDR2 SAAADI. The CDR3 has 13 amino acids. The CDR3 DNA reads TGCGCCAGCAGTGATGGGACCCTAACTGAAGCTTTCTCT. Encoded protein: CASSDGTLTEAFS.

CDR3 sequence (DNA): TGTGCCAGCAGTTTGGGCTCCAGTGGAATCCAGTACTTC. Protein sequence: CASSLGSSGIQYF. The V gene is TRBV12-3 or TRBV12-4, the J gene TRBJ2-5; D remains unclear. The CDR3 consists of 13 residues. Trimming took off 3 bases at V and 10 bases at J, with 15 bases between the two ends.

With regard to this clonotype: One end of the junction is discordant with germline, which a read error may explain. The chain has TRBV5-4 and TRBJ2-6, with TRBD1 matching over 7 bases. Per the germline V gene, CDR1 is SGHNT and CDR2 is YYREEE (reference sequence). There are 16 residues in the CDR3. CDR3: CASSEIGGTGANVPTF. CDR3 coding DNA: TGTGCCAGCAGCGAGATAGGGGGCACTGGGGCCAACGTCCCGACTTTC.